This entry is about one T cell receptor beta chain. Its antigen remains unidentified. This may stem from a read error, because a much larger clone lies one nucleotide away. The sample contains more than one DNA sequence encoding this CDR3. This sample is drawn from a study of shared clonotypes between healthy human individuals. Adult donors, all healthy and HIV-negative, had no recent acute infections or vaccinations. Genomic DNA for unsorted samples was obtained from about 90 million PBMCs. Study-wide results and caveats: The sampled material consisted only of blood, and tissue repertoires are likely to differ.

Trimming took off 6 bases at V and 2 bases at J, with 10 bases between the two ends. The CDR3 loop spans 13 amino acids. In germline, CDR1 is SGHTA, CDR2 FQGNSA. Assay execution proceeded at the deep level. This table comes from immunoSEQ multiplex PCR, and its TCRdb copy is limited to in-frame clones, with some not included. The sample records approximately 460,000 clones, about 74% being singletons. The TCR sequence derives from a woman between 35 and 50 years old in good health. Some clones in this sample may be carry-over from other donors' samples. This chain connects TRBV7-2 to TRBJ2-5; D possibly matches TRBD1 or TRBD2 (5 bases each). What was sequenced was PBMCs. The CDR3 coding sequence is TGTGCCAGCAGTTTGGGACGGCAAGAGACCCAGTACTTC. It is translated as CASSLGRQETQYF.